This T cell receptor beta chain is from a study of control samples from healthy donors and cancer patients. The CDR3 loop spans 19 amino acids. Some clones are missing from TCRdb's copy, which holds only in-frame ones; the method was immunoSEQ multiplex PCR. Of roughly 38,000 clones in the sample, 92% were seen once. Sequencing input: blood. This clonotype was sampled from a woman aged 50 to 65 in good health. The chain links TRBV7-5 to TRBJ1-4; TRBD1 is the table's D call, not checked against the DNA. TRBV7-5 is a listed pseudogene. Here the CDR3 reads CARSSRDRGRWRESEKLFF. The CDR3 DNA sequence: TGTGCCAGAAGTTCTCGGGACAGAGGTAGGTGGAGGGAAAGTGAAAAACTGTTTTTT.